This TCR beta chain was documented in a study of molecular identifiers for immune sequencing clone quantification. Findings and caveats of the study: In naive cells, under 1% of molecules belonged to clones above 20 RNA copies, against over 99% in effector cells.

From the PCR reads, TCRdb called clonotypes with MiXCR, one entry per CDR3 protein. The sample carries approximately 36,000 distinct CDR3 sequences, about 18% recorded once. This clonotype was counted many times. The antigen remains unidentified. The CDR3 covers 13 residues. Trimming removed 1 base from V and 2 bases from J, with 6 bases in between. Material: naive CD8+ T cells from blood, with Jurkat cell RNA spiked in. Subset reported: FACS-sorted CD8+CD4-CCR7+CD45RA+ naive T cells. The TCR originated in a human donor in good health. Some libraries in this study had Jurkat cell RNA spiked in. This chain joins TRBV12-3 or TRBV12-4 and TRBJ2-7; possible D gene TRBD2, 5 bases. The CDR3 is CASSLGGPYEQYF. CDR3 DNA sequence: TGTGCCAGCAGTTTAGGCGGGCCCTACGAGCAGTACTTC.